Given below is one T cell receptor (beta chain) in context. The antigen remains unidentified. This sample stems from a study of blood T cells in healthy people across ages. A minimum of 6 micrograms of total RNA was extracted per sample. Whole-study findings and limits: Lack of knowledge of donor CMV status possibly confounded expanded clonotype changes. The fall in TCR beta diversity per million T cells was roughly linear with age.

The use of a sample-barcoded 5' primer and a J-beta primer mix characterized a second PCR of roughly 6 to 11 cycles. The template-switch adaptor, which had 12 random nucleotides, put a tag on each cDNA molecule. TCRdb itself ran the 5' RACE reads through MiXCR, one entry per CDR3 protein. The data contain about 1.8 million distinct CDR3 sequences, approximately 50% of them singletons. The junction had 4 bases not matched to a gene; V was cut back by 7 bases and J by 0 bases. CDR3 length: 14 amino acids. Germline CDR1 is SGHRS and CDR2 is YFSETQ. The sample comprised blood. This TCR was sampled from a woman in her forties in good health. The V call is TRBV5-1, the J call TRBJ2-4; 7 positions match TRBD1. For the CDR3, the DNA is TGCGCCAGCGGGACAGCCTTAGCCAAAAACATTCAGTACTTC. Its translation: CASGTALAKNIQYF. Supplemented by reference TRBV5-1 and TRBJ2-4, the full variable domain reads KAGVTQTPRYLIKTRGQQVTLSCSPISGHRSVSWYQQTPGQGLQFLFEYFSETQRNKGNFPGRFSGRQFSNSRSEMNVSTLELGDSALYLCASGTALAKNIQYFGAGTRLSVL.